The 15 T cell receptor beta chains below come from one sample, sequenced in a study of Tregs in tolerant kidney transplant recipients. The repertoire was sequenced with immunoSEQ multiplex PCR; TCRdb's copy has only in-frame clones and lacks some. The sample includes about 23,000 clones. The nonmyeloablative bone marrow transplants came from related graft donors, with transient mixed chimerism. Specimen: CD4+ T cells from blood (PBMCs), collected 6 months after the transplant. The source of these receptors is a human patient who received a combined kidney and bone marrow transplant. Some of these T cells may belong to the graft donor.

To note about this clone: The read ends 3 residues before the CDR3 terminus; that terminus is restored from the germline J gene. The V and J genes are TRBV20-1 and TRBJ2-7; D perhaps matches TRBD1 (5 bases). The CDR3 length is 15 residues. Deletions cut 4 bases from V and 2 bases from J, with 18 bases between. Germline CDR1 reads DFQATT; CDR2 reads SNEGSKA (reference sequence). The CDR3 spells CSATSPGINPYEQYF. The covered CDR3 bases are TGCAGTGCTACCTCTCCAGGGATAAATCCCTACGAG.

The covered CDR3 bases are TGTGCCAGCAGCCTGGGACACCGCTCCTACGAG. Translated: CASSLGHRSYE. The entire CDR3 protein reads CASSLGHRSYEQYF. V and J are TRBV5-4 and TRBJ2-7; D is possibly TRBD1 (6 bases). The read is 3 residues too short to cover the CDR3 end, so that end is filled in from the germline J gene. CDR3 length equals 14 residues. Germline loops: CDR1 SGHNT, CDR2 YYREEE (reference sequence). V lost 4 bases and J 0 bases, leaving 11 bases between the germline ends. The whole variable domain, filled in from reference TRBV5-4 and TRBJ2-7, reads ETGVTQSPTHLIKTRGQQVTLRCSSQSGHNTVSWYQQALGQGPQFIFQYYREEENGRGNFPPRFSGLQFPNYSSELNVNALELDDSALYLCASSLGHRSYEQYFGPGTRLTVT.

In the case of this clone: The read gets to within 3 residues of the CDR3 end, and the germline J gene fills in the rest. This chain joins TRBV4-1 and TRBJ1-5; 11 nucleotides line up with TRBD1. V trimming: 4 bases; J trimming: 2 bases; junction bases outside the gene matches: 4. The CDR3 has 16 residues. Germline V lookup: CDR1 MGHRA, CDR2 YSYEKL. CDR3 bases read: TGCGCCAGCAGCCGAGGGACAGGGGGAGGCAATCAGCCC. It yields the protein CASSRGTGGGNQP. The complete CDR3 sequence is CASSRGTGGGNQPQHF.

According to its frequency, this clone is medium-sized (0.01 to 0.1%). Read data end 3 residues before the CDR3 end; the end is taken from the germline J gene. The chain is built from TRBV6-2 or TRBV6-3 and TRBJ2-3; D is perhaps TRBD1 (6 bases). The germline V and J ends were trimmed by 10 bases and 2 bases, with 10 bases remaining between them. In germline, CDR1 is MNHEY, CDR2 SVGEGT. CDR3 length equals 12 residues. The CDR3: CATRDNTDTQYF. The CDR3 bases that were read are TGTGCCACCCGGGACAACACAGATACG.

This CDR3 is CASSAQMAGADTQYF. The sequenced part of the CDR3 DNA is TGTGCCAGCAGCGCCCAGATGGCGGGAGCAGATACG. This rearrangement joins TRBV7-6 to TRBJ2-3, with 7 bases lining up with TRBD2. The missing CDR3 end, 3 residues past where the read stops, is filled in from the germline J gene. In germline, CDR1 is SGHVS, CDR2 FNYEAQ. This CDR3 spans 15 amino acids. The trim removed 5 bases at V and 4 bases at J, leaving 9 bases unmatched.

About this clone: The read gets to within 3 residues of the CDR3 end, and the germline J gene fills in the rest. The chain recombines TRBV20-1 with TRBJ2-3; 7 positions agree with TRBD2. V lost 1 base to trimming and J lost 1 base; unmatched junction nucleotides: 5. The CDR3 has 15 residues. From germline, CDR1 is DFQATT and CDR2 SNEGSKA (reference sequence). The covered CDR3 bases are TGCAGTGCTAGAGTTGGCGGGAGCGGCACAGATACG. Its protein is CSARVGGSGTDT. In full, the CDR3 reads CSARVGGSGTDTQYF.

As for this clone: The read gets to within 3 residues of the CDR3 end, and the germline J gene fills in the rest. The V call is TRBV7-6, the J call TRBJ1-1, with a weak D call TRBD1 (6 bases). The CDR3 has 17 residues. Germline-derived CDR1 and CDR2 are SGHVS and FNYEAQ. Partial CDR3 DNA: TGTGCCAGCAGCCCTAGGGACACCTGGTATAGCACAGATACG. It codes for CASSPRDTWYSTDT. In full, the CDR3 is CASSPRDTWYSTDTAFF.

As regards this clone: The CDR3 is cut off 3 residues early in the read; its end comes from the germline J gene. The chain employs TRBV7-6 and TRBJ2-2, with D perhaps TRBD1 (6 bases). Trimming left V 11 bases short and J 4 bases short, with 23 bases between. Germline V gene sequence: CDR1 SGHVS, CDR2 FNYEAQ. This CDR3 spans 16 amino acids. The CDR3 here is CADSLVGTGSTGELFF. CDR3 DNA (partial): TGTGCCGACAGCTTAGTTGGTACAGGGTCCACCGGGGAG.

Comments on this clone: The read comes to an end 3 residues before the CDR3 does, leaving the germline J gene to fill in the end. V and J are TRBV7-9 and TRBJ1-1; possible D gene TRBD1, 6 bases. The germline V gene has CDR1 SEHNR and CDR2 FQNEAQ (reference sequence). This CDR3 contains 11 residues. The CDR3 spells CAGQGRTEAFF. CDR3 bases read: TGTGCGGGCCAGGGGCGCACTGAA.

In the case of this clone: The read halts 3 residues ahead of the CDR3 end, with the missing end drawn from the germline J gene. V and J are TRBV5-1 and TRBJ2-3, with 8 bases matching TRBD2. The trim removed 1 base at V and 3 bases at J, leaving 7 bases unmatched. This CDR3 contains 16 residues. Germline values: CDR1 SGHRS, CDR2 YFSETQ. CDR3 protein: CASSLPGRGVTDTQYF. The DNA read from the CDR3 is TGCGCCAGCAGCTTGCCTGGGCGGGGGGTAACAGATACG.

Regarding this clone: The CDR3 is cut off 3 residues early in the read; its end comes from the germline J gene. The chain couples TRBV11-2 to TRBJ1-1, with a weak D call TRBD1 (6 bases). V lost 4 bases and J 4 bases, leaving 16 bases between the germline ends. This CDR3 has 15 residues. From germline, CDR1 is SGHAT and CDR2 FQNNGV. Partial CDR3 DNA: TGTGCCAGCAGCTCACTCAGGGGTAAGGTCACTGAA. Translation gives CASSSLRGKVTE. The CDR3 as a whole reads CASSSLRGKVTEAFF.

As concerns this clone: The read ends 3 residues early relative to the CDR3; the germline J gene fills the gap. The V call is TRBV2, the J call TRBJ1-5; D is perhaps TRBD1 (5 bases). Germline values: CDR1 SNHLY, CDR2 FYNNEI. CDR3 length: 17 amino acids. The V gene lost 0 bases and the J gene lost 2 bases, with 14 bases spanning the gap. CDR3 residues: CASSEAGKDRGNQPQHF. Incomplete CDR3 DNA: TGTGCCAGCAGTGAAGCTGGGAAAGACAGAGGCAATCAGCCC.

This clone is identified as medium-sized from frequency. The CDR3 end falls 3 residues outside the read, so it is completed with the germline J gene. The chain uses TRBV12-3 or TRBV12-4 and TRBJ2-6; 7 bases fit TRBD1. Trimming cost V 1 base and J 0 bases; bases outside gene matches: 6. The CDR3 is 18 residues long. Here the CDR3 reads CASSLEDRARSGANVLTF. The sequenced CDR3 bases are TGTGCCAGCAGTTTAGAAGACAGGGCGCGCTCTGGGGCCAACGTC.

Points on this clone: The read falls 3 residues short of the CDR3 end, and the missing part is taken from the germline J gene. V usage is TRBV7-9 and J usage is TRBJ1-5; D is ambiguous. Germline loops: CDR1 SEHNR, CDR2 FQNEAQ (reference sequence). The CDR3 has 12 amino acids. Trimming stripped 5 bases from V and 5 bases from J, with 7 bases between. The CDR3 DNA, read in part, is TGTGCCAGCAGCAAGAGGGATCAGCCC. Its translation: CASSKRDQP. Given in full, the CDR3 is CASSKRDQPQHF. The full variable domain, rest sourced from reference TRBV7-9 and TRBJ1-5, is DTGVSQNPRHKITKRGQNVTFRCDPISEHNRLYWYRQTLGQGPEFLTYFQNEAQLEKSRLLSDRFSAERPKGSFSTLEIQRTEQGDSAMYLCASSKRDQPQHFGDGTRLSIL.

Worth noting for this clone: Read data end 3 residues before the CDR3 end; the end is taken from the germline J gene. The chain recombines TRBV18 with TRBJ1-2, with D perhaps matching TRBD1 (5 bases). The length of the CDR3 is 14 residues. V lost 5 bases and J 4 bases, leaving 14 bases between the germline ends. Germline V gives CDR1 KGHSH, CDR2 LQKENI. CDR3 region: CASSTRGGGYGYTF. The CDR3 bases that were read are TGTGCCAGCTCAACCCGCGGGGGAGGCTATGGC.